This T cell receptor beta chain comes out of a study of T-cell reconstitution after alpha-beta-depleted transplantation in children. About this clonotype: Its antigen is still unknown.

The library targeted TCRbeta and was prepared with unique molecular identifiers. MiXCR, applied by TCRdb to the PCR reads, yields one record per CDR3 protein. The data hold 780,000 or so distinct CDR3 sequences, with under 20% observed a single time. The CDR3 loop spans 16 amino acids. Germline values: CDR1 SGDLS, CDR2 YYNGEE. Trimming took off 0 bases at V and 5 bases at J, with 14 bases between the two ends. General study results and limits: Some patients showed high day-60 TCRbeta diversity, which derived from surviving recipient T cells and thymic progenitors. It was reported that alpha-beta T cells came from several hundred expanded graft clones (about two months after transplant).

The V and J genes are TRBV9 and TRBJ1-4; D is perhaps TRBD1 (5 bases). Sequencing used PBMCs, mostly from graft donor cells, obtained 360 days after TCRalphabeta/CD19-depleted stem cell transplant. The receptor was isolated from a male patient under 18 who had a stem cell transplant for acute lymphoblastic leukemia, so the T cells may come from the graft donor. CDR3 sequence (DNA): TGTGCCAGCAGCGTAGCTACGGGGACCCAGAATGAAAAACTGTTTTTT. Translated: CASSVATGTQNEKLFF. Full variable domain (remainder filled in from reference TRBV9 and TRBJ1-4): DSGVTQTPKHLITATGQRVTLRCSPRSGDLSVYWYQQSLDQGLQFLIQYYNGEERAKGNILERFSAQQFPDLHSELNLSSLELGDSALYFCASSVATGTQNEKLFFGSGTQLSVL.